These 23 T cell receptor beta chains were all obtained from the same sample, sequenced in a study of T-cell reconstitution after alpha-beta-depleted transplantation in children. Unique molecular identifiers were incorporated into the prepared TCRbeta library. TCRdb re-called the PCR reads through MiXCR, storing one row per CDR3 protein. The sample lists 81,000 or so distinct CDR3 sequences, around 15% occurring once. The source was PBMCs, mostly from graft donor cells, collected 180 days after TCRalphabeta/CD19-depleted stem cell transplant. The receptors here all came from a male patient aged 2 to 9 who had a stem cell transplant for acute lymphoblastic leukemia, so the T cells may come from the graft donor.

In its sample, this clonotype was seen a few times. The rearrangement joins TRBV5-1 to TRBJ2-3, with TRBD1 identical over 10 bases. CDR1 and CDR2 from the germline V gene are SGHRS and YFSETQ. The CDR3 runs 16 residues. Unmatched junction bases numbered 9, after V lost 4 bases and J lost 4 bases. The CDR3, as DNA: TGCGCCAGCAGCGTTACCGGGACAGGGGTCGCAGATACGCAGTATTTT. This codes for CASSVTGTGVADTQYF.

The CDR3 DNA follows: TGCAGTGCTAGAGAGACTAGCGGAGACAATGAGCAGTTCTTC. It yields the protein CSARETSGDNEQFF. V usage is TRBV20-1 and J usage is TRBJ2-1; 9 bases fit TRBD2. Per the germline V gene, CDR1 is DFQATT and CDR2 is SNEGSKA (reference sequence). V was clipped by 0 bases and J by 5 bases; unmatched bases: 2. This CDR3 has 14 amino acids.

This chain links TRBV29-1 with TRBJ1-1; possibly TRBD1 for D (6 bases). CDR3 length: 15 residues. Per germline, CDR1 SQVTM and CDR2 ANQGSEA. Trimming removed 8 bases at V and 3 bases at J, with 22 bases between. CDR3: CSILEGRGDYTEAFF. In DNA, the CDR3 is TGCAGCATCCTCGAAGGGAGGGGGGATTACACTGAAGCTTTCTTT.

This clonotype was seen a handful of times. The CDR3 loop is CASSGKVRGHKYF. Here the CDR3 DNA reads TGCGCCAGCAGTGGAAAAGTGAGGGGGCATAAGTACTTC. The V and J genes are TRBV10-1 and TRBJ2-4; 7 positions agree with TRBD1. The germline V gene has CDR1 WNHNN and CDR2 SYGVQD (reference sequence). Trimming removed 4 bases from V and 14 bases from J; junction bases left unmatched: 11. The CDR3 has 13 residues.

Only a few counts were recorded for this clonotype. The gene calls are TRBV20-1 and TRBJ2-1; 7 nucleotides line up with TRBD2. CDR3 size: 15 residues. Germline V gene data show CDR1 as DFQATT and CDR2 as SNEGSKA (reference sequence). With 7 bases clipped from V and 9 bases from J, the junction kept 18 bases outside the gene matches. The DNA of the CDR3 is TGCAGTGTCCGGAATTTAGGGACTACCCTCAGTGAGCAGTTCTTC. This translates into CSVRNLGTTLSEQFF.

This clonotype has just a few counts. The chain carries TRBV12-3 or TRBV12-4 and TRBJ1-3; D call uncertain. The CDR3 extends over 16 amino acids. The ends were cut back, 3 bases at V and 5 bases at J, with 17 bases in the middle. CDR3: CASSFPPGRMRNTIYF. The CDR3 DNA sequence: TGTGCCAGCAGTTTCCCCCCGGGCCGAATGAGAAACACCATATATTTT.

The genes are TRBV30 and TRBJ2-7; D uncertain. V lost 0 bases to trimming and J lost 5 bases, with 8 bases between them. This CDR3 has 12 residues. Germline V gives CDR1 GTSNPN, CDR2 SVGIG (reference sequence). The CDR3, as DNA: TGTGCCTGGAGTGTAAGCCACAACGAGCAGTACTTC. Translated: CAWSVSHNEQYF.

In its sample, this clonotype was seen a few times. This chain connects TRBV7-2 to TRBJ2-2, with D maybe TRBD1 (6 bases). CDR1 is SGHTA, CDR2 FQGNSA, per germline. The CDR3 contains 15 residues. V was pared by 5 bases and J by 1 base, with 11 bases between. The CDR3: CASSKDRLNTGELFF. CDR3 in DNA: TGTGCCAGCAGCAAGGACAGACTGAACACCGGGGAGCTGTTTTTT.

This clonotype was seen more than once but under ten times. The V call is TRBV7-2, the J call TRBJ2-3; weak D call: TRBD1 (5 bases). This CDR3 region has 14 residues. The germline V and J ends were trimmed by 0 bases and 3 bases, with 7 bases remaining between them. The germline CDR1 and CDR2 sequences are SGHTA and FQGNSA. CDR3 in amino acids: CASSLAHRTDTQYF. The DNA for the CDR3 is TGTGCCAGCAGCTTAGCGCACAGGACAGATACGCAGTATTTT.

This clonotype was counted ten times or more. The chain has TRBV4-1 and TRBJ2-3; 8 nucleotides agree with TRBD2. Trimming at V came to 4 bases and at J to 1 base, leaving 4 bases not matched to a gene. CDR3 length: 15 residues. Germline V gene data show CDR1 as MGHRA and CDR2 as YSYEKL. The CDR3 nucleotides read TGCGCCAGCAGCCCGGGGGGGGCTGGCACAGATACGCAGTATTTT. Translating gives CASSPGGAGTDTQYF.

This clonotype showed up just a few times. The chain carries TRBV3-1 and TRBJ2-1, with D possibly called TRBD1 or TRBD2 (5 bases each). Germline V gene sequence: CDR1 LGHDT, CDR2 YNNKEL (reference sequence). Deletions cut 1 base from V and 9 bases from J, with 10 bases between. CDR3 length: 13 amino acids. The CDR3 DNA sequence: TGTGCCAGCAGCCAAGCGGTCGGGGCTGAGCAGTTCTTC. Translating it yields CASSQAVGAEQFF.

In this sample, this clonotype turned up a few times. The chain combines TRBV7-9 with TRBJ2-5; D possibly uses TRBD1 or TRBD2 (6 bases each). Germline CDR1 and CDR2: SEHNR and FQNEAQ (reference sequence). The CDR3 sequence is 16 residues long. V was pared by 5 bases and J by 1 base, with 17 bases between. This CDR3 is CASSPGGSGVQETQYF. The CDR3 DNA follows: TGTGCCAGCAGCCCCGGGGGCTCGGGCGTCCAAGAGACCCAGTACTTC.

V and J are TRBV5-1 and TRBJ1-3; TRBD1 is a possible D gene (5 bases). V was pared by 4 bases and J by 2 bases, with 19 bases between. Per germline, CDR1 SGHRS and CDR2 YFSETQ. The CDR3 extends over 17 amino acids. The CDR3 sequence: CASSPNRAPGPGNTIYF. CDR3 nucleotides: TGCGCCAGCAGCCCTAACCGGGCCCCGGGGCCTGGAAACACCATATATTTT. The whole variable domain, remainder taken from reference TRBV5-1 and TRBJ1-3, is KAGVTQTPRYLIKTRGQQVTLSCSPISGHRSVSWYQQTPGQGLQFLFEYFSETQRNKGNFPGRFSGRQFSNSRSEMNVSTLELGDSALYLCASSPNRAPGPGNTIYFGEGSWLTVV.

This chain links TRBV7-9 with TRBJ2-5; a weak D match, TRBD2 (5 bases). Germline assignment: CDR1 SEHNR and CDR2 FQNEAQ (reference sequence). V was trimmed by 5 bases and J by 3 bases, leaving 13 bases between them. The CDR3 is 14 amino acids. As DNA, the CDR3 is TGTGCCAGCAGCATTAGACTCGGGGAAGAGACCCAGTACTTC. Amino acid sequence: CASSIRLGEETQYF.

This CDR3 reads CSVEGGPGTKNIQYF. In DNA, the CDR3 is TGCAGCGTTGAAGGGGGCCCAGGGACCAAAAACATTCAGTACTTC. V gene TRBV29-1 combines with J gene TRBJ2-4; D possibly corresponds to TRBD1 (5 bases). The CDR3 spans 15 residues. The germline V and J ends were trimmed by 1 base and 2 bases, with 12 bases remaining between them. Germline V gives CDR1 SQVTM, CDR2 ANQGSEA.

This clonotype was counted only a few times. This chain joins TRBV18 and TRBJ1-1; the D is unclear. The CDR3 sequence is 15 residues long. V was cut by 4 bases and J by 5 bases, with 17 bases left in between. Germline V gene data show CDR1 as KGHSH and CDR2 as LQKENI. The CDR3 region has the DNA TGTGCCAGCTCACGACGGGTACGTAGCGGTACTGAAGCTTTCTTT. Translating gives CASSRRVRSGTEAFF. Combining the CDR3 with reference TRBV18 and TRBJ1-1 gives the whole variable domain NAGVMQNPRHLVRRRGQEARLRCSPMKGHSHVYWYRQLPEEGLKFMVYLQKENIIDESGMPKERFSAEFPKEGPSILRIQQVVRGDSAAYFCASSRRVRSGTEAFFGQGTRLTVV.

The V and J genes are TRBV7-9 and TRBJ1-1, with no clear D. Deletions cut 0 bases from V and 7 bases from J, with 6 bases between. Looked up from germline, CDR1 is SEHNR and CDR2 is FQNEAQ (reference sequence). This CDR3 has 12 residues. CDR3 protein: CASSLAGIEAFF. DNA for the CDR3: TGTGCCAGCAGCTTAGCTGGAATTGAAGCTTTCTTT.

Many counts were recorded for this clonotype. The chain couples TRBV10-3 to TRBJ2-1; possibly TRBD2 for D (5 bases). Per germline, CDR1 ENHRY and CDR2 SYGVKD. The CDR3 is made up of 12 amino acids. Trimming took 6 bases from V and 2 from J, leaving 5 bases between them. The CDR3 DNA sequence: TGTGCCATCAGCGGGGCCTACAATGAGCAGTTCTTC. Translation gives CAISGAYNEQFF.

This clonotype was observed a handful of times. J is TRBJ2-5 and V is TRBV12-3 or TRBV12-4; the D gene is possibly TRBD1 (6 bases). The CDR3 has 13 residues. The V gene lost 5 bases and the J gene lost 5 bases, with 12 bases spanning the gap. The CDR3 here is CASSRQGMETQYF. CDR3 in DNA: TGTGCCAGCAGTAGGCAGGGGATGGAGACCCAGTACTTC.

CDR3 residues: CASSLDRSSGANVLTF. DNA for the CDR3: TGTGCCAGCAGCTTAGACAGAAGCTCTGGGGCCAACGTCCTGACTTTC. The rearrangement links TRBV7-9 to TRBJ2-6; D gene unclear. V lost 1 base and J lost 0, with 7 bases in between. The length of the CDR3 is 16 residues. Germline V gives CDR1 SEHNR, CDR2 FQNEAQ (reference sequence).

The table lists this clonotype with a few counts. The chain links TRBV12-3 or TRBV12-4 to TRBJ2-7; maybe TRBD1 (5 bases). The CDR3 totals 15 residues. V lost 6 bases and J lost 3, with 18 bases in between. The CDR3 region has the DNA TGTGCCAGCAGGGCACTGGGTGGGGCGAGCTACGAGCAGTACTTC. Encoded protein: CASRALGGASYEQYF.

V gene TRBV7-9 combines with J gene TRBJ2-2, with D hard to call. CDR3 length: 15 residues. Germline lookup yields CDR1 SEHNR and CDR2 FQNEAQ (reference sequence). The V end lost 5 bases, the J end lost 2 bases, and 12 bases lay between the germline ends. The DNA of the CDR3 is TGTGCCAGCAGCCCAAGGACCGTTAACACCGGGGAGCTGTTTTTT. Its protein product is CASSPRTVNTGELFF.

V is TRBV5-1 and J is TRBJ1-1; no clear D gene. Germline V gene sequence: CDR1 SGHRS, CDR2 YFSETQ. The CDR3 contains 15 residues. The V and J ends lost 0 bases and 0 bases respectively, with 9 bases between them. The CDR3 DNA reads TGCGCCAGCAGCTTGGGGCTGGGGTTGAACACTGAAGCTTTCTTT. This encodes CASSLGLGLNTEAFF.